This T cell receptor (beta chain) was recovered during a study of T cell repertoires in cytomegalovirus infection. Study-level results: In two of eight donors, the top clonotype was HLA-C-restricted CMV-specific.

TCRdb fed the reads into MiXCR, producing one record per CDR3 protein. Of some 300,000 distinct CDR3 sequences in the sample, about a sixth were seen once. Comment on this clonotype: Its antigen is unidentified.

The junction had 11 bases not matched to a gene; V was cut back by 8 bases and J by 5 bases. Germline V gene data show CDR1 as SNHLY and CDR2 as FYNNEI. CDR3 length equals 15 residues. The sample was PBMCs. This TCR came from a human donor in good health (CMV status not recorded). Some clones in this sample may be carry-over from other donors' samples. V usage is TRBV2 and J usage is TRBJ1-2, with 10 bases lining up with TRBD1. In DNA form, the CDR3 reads TGTGCCAGCGGAACCAACGGGGACAGGGGTTATGGCTACACCTTC. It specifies CASGTNGDRGYGYTF.